Judged by abundance, the clone carrying this TCR beta chain is medium-sized. These data come from a study of cytomegalovirus exposure and HLA in healthy donors. The PCR contained 60 Vbeta and 13 Jbeta primers. TCRdb keeps only in-frame clones here, not all; method: immunoSEQ multiplex PCR. The table shows 130,000 to 150,000 clones, with just under 80% occurring only once. The sample was PBMCs. This clonotype originated in a young man in good health and CMV-seronegative.

CDR3 sequence (DNA): TGTGCCACCAGCAGAGATGTGAGCATTCAGTACTTC. Its protein is CATSRDVSIQYF. This chain uses TRBV15 with TRBJ2-4; the D is unclear. The germline V gene has CDR1 LNHNV and CDR2 YYDKDF (reference sequence). The CDR3 sequence is 12 residues long. V dropped 0 bases and J dropped 9 bases, with 6 bases sitting between them.